A selection of T cell receptor beta chains follows, all from one sample in a study of blood T cell repertoires in COVID-19. The table came from immunoSEQ multiplex PCR; TCRdb's copy has only in-frame clones and leaves some out. Of approximately 360,000 clones in the sample, around 87% are singletons; the top ten hold 1.5% to 2%. Sequenced material: PBMCs or T cells enriched from blood (not recorded which). These receptors came from a man between 35 and 55 years old in a cohort exposed to, infected with or recovered from COVID-19 (not recorded which). Each CDR3 is given without its conserved first and last residue.

TRBV5-1	TRBJ2-7	ASSEQGAGSSGLSQQY
TRBV15	TRBJ2-1	ATSREGLAGFEQF
TRBV5-1	TRBJ2-2	ASSFSGRADTGELF
TRBV7-9	TRBJ2-7	ASSLGGGFEQY
TRBV5-1	TRBJ2-1	ASSFTGIYNEQF
TRBV2	TRBJ1-1	ASEGQLNTEAF
TRBV5-4	TRBJ1-6	ASSLDQGSSYNSPLH
TRBV24-1	TRBJ2-1	ATSGTSGRANNEQF
TRBV7-9	TRBJ1-1	ASSPHGAVAF
TRBV6-1	TRBJ1-1	ASSEHRDSEAF
TRBV11-2	TRBJ2-2	ASRPLAGANTGELF
TRBV2	TRBJ2-1	ASMRLGLAGVNEQF
TRBV7-5	TRBJ2-7	VRSLVGPTEWDGTGGEQY
TRBV5-1	TRBJ1-2	ASSAEDSRNGYT
TRBV6-2/TRBV6-3	TRBJ1-5	ASSYGAGVSNQPQH
TRBV27	TRBJ1-4	ASSVRQVPNEKLF
TRBV19	TRBJ1-1	ASSTSGTGVVAF
TRBV28	TRBJ2-2	ASSEGDRGRELF
TRBV4-2	TRBJ1-5	ASSQDQGRTDQPQH
TRBV19	TRBJ1-5	ASKTSGQGSNQPQH
TRBV19	TRBJ2-1	ASSDRLDEQF
TRBV5-1	TRBJ2-1	ASSWAGTSGSNEQF
TRBV3-1/TRBV3-2	TRBJ1-5	ASSRGGQGFWPQH
TRBV6-5	TRBJ1-5	ASSSRSNQPQH
TRBV30	TRBJ1-1	ARRTQGGMNTEAF
TRBV18	TRBJ2-5	ASSPRPPGNLEKTQY
TRBV7-9	TRBJ2-7	ASSPRDTYSYEQY
TRBV19	TRBJ2-7	ASTYRGEQY
TRBV5-4	TRBJ1-6	ASSLDIGRGRGSPLH
TRBV30	TRBJ1-5	AWSPLDSYQPQH
TRBV14	TRBJ2-1	ASSRLAPYNEQF
TRBV28	TRBJ1-3	ASSLPGQSSGNTIY
TRBV29-1	TRBJ2-7	SVELGSSYEQY
TRBV30	TRBJ1-1	ACNTRQVNTEAF
TRBV7-3	TRBJ2-3	ASSLNSADTQY